These T cell receptor beta chains were read from a single sample in a study of blood T cell repertoires in COVID-19. Some clones are missing from TCRdb's copy, which holds only in-frame ones; the method was immunoSEQ multiplex PCR. This table has 150,000 to 200,000 clones, around 85% appearing once. The sequencing input was peripheral blood. These receptors were taken from a man between 60 and 75 years old with active or convalescent COVID-19. CDR3s include the opening cysteine and the closing phenylalanine or tryptophan. Each record gives: clone size, J gene, D gene, V gene, CDR3 protein, CDR3 DNA. The D gene is left open where the match is weak. Expanded clones are given a class, and other clones once, few, many or no size at all.

- | TRBJ1-2 | TRBD1 | TRBV3-1/TRBV3-2 | CASSQVQGSYGYTF | TGTGCCAGCAGCCAAGTACAGGGGTCCTATGGCTACACCTTC
- | TRBJ1-2 | - | TRBV6-5 | CASSYSRGGEGYGYTF | TGTGCCAGCAGTTACTCGAGGGGAGGGGAAGGCTATGGCTACACCTTC
- | TRBJ2-3 | TRBD2 | TRBV6-4 | CASSQSGGAIDTQYF | TGTGCCAGCAGTCAAAGCGGGGGGGCCATTGATACGCAGTATTTT
- | TRBJ1-3 | TRBD1 | TRBV9 | CASSGQGSGSGNTIYF | TGTGCCAGCAGCGGACAGGGTAGTGGGTCTGGAAACACCATATATTTT
- | TRBJ2-5 | TRBD2 | TRBV5-1 | CASSLERGQGETQYF | TGCGCCAGCAGCTTGGAGCGGGGGCAGGGAGAGACCCAGTACTTC
- | TRBJ2-1 | - | TRBV2 | CASSAIASSSYNEQFF | TGTGCCAGCAGTGCGATAGCGTCAAGCTCCTACAATGAGCAGTTCTTC
- | TRBJ2-1 | TRBD1 | TRBV7-2 | CASSMPTGGSYNEQFF | TGTGCCAGCAGCATGCCGACAGGGGGCTCCTACAATGAGCAGTTCTTC
once | TRBJ2-7 | - | TRBV28 | CASSPSYRGTYYEQYF | TGTGCCAGCAGTCCAAGTTACCGGGGAACCTACTACGAGCAGTACTTC
- | TRBJ2-5 | - | TRBV7-9 | CASRATGETQYF | TGTGCCAGCAGAGCCACGGGGGAGACCCAGTACTTC
- | TRBJ1-5 | TRBD1 | TRBV6-5 | CASRQDRDQPQHF | TGTGCCAGCAGACAGGACAGGGATCAGCCCCAGCATTTT
- | TRBJ2-1 | TRBD2 | TRBV7-9 | CASSVSSGRAYNEQFF | TGTGCCAGCAGCGTATCTAGCGGGAGAGCCTACAATGAGCAGTTCTTC
- | TRBJ2-3 | TRBD1 | TRBV18 | CASSPDRPGTQYF | TGTGCCAGCTCACCGGACAGGCCAGGGACGCAGTATTTT
- | TRBJ2-3 | TRBD2 | TRBV18 | CASSPNLGLAGASTDTQYF | TGTGCCAGCTCACCCAACCTCGGACTAGCGGGAGCTAGCACAGATACGCAGTATTTT
- | TRBJ2-5 | - | TRBV11-2 | CASSLTRDNYETQYF | TGTGCCAGCAGCTTAACCCGGGACAATTATGAGACCCAGTACTTC
once | TRBJ1-5 | - | TRBV18 | CASSPAQGSNNQPQHF | TGTGCCAGCTCACCAGCCCAAGGGAGTAACAATCAGCCCCAGCATTTT
once | TRBJ2-5 | TRBD2 | TRBV6-6 | CASTPRTLGGETQYF | TGTGCCAGCACCCCACGGACACTGGGAGGGGAGACCCAGTACTTC
- | TRBJ1-1 | - | TRBV2 | CAGGEGGTEAFF | TGTGCCGGCGGGGAGGGGGGCACTGAAGCTTTCTTT
many | TRBJ1-3 | TRBD1 | TRBV3-1/TRBV3-2 | CASSQDGTGGNTIYF | TGTGCCAGCAGCCAAGACGGGACAGGTGGAAACACCATATATTTT
- | TRBJ1-2 | TRBD1 | TRBV24-1 | CATSDSGTVDYGYTF | TGTGCCACCAGTGATTCCGGGACAGTTGACTATGGCTACACCTTC
- | TRBJ1-5 | - | TRBV28 | CASSLFGGNQPQHF | TGTGCCAGCAGTTTATTCGGGGGCAATCAGCCCCAGCATTTT